Listed below are T cell receptor beta chains from one sample, sequenced in a study of blood T cell repertoires in COVID-19. Repertoires were generated with immunoSEQ multiplex PCR, while TCRdb's copy carries only in-frame clones and drops some. The top ten hold around 2.4% of the sample, which has approximately 40,000 clones, 70% to 90% seen once. Sequenced input: peripheral blood. These receptors were collected from a human donor in a cohort sampled during active COVID-19. The CDR3 runs from the conserved cysteine through the conserved F or W. The D gene is left open where the match is weak. Clone size is given for some rows only: seen once, a few or many times, or a class if the clone is expanded.

D gene,clone size,J gene,V gene,CDR3 DNA,CDR3 protein
-,-,TRBJ2-1,TRBV2,TGTGCCAGCAGTGGGCAGGGCAATGAGCAGTTCTTC,CASSGQGNEQFF
TRBD2,-,TRBJ2-5,TRBV9,TGTGCCAGCAGCGTAGGGACAGCGGGGGGGGAGACCCAGTACTTC,CASSVGTAGGETQYF
-,-,TRBJ2-2,TRBV11-2,TGTGCCAGCAGCTTAGGGGGGCGGACAACGAACACCGGGGAGCTGTTTTTT,CASSLGGRTTNTGELFF
-,-,TRBJ1-1,TRBV11-2,TGTGCCAGCAGCCCCACCCCGGACACTGAAGCTTTCTTT,CASSPTPDTEAFF
-,-,TRBJ1-2,TRBV6-5,TGTGCCAGCAGTCCTCAAGGCGGTTCAGATGGCTACACCTTC,CASSPQGGSDGYTF
TRBD1,-,TRBJ1-4,TRBV13,TGTGCCAGCAGCCACAGGGACAGGGCCGAAAAACTGTTTTTT,CASSHRDRAEKLFF
TRBD1,-,TRBJ2-7,TRBV27,TGTGCCAGCAGCTCCTTAGGGACAGCGAACGAGCAGTACTTC,CASSSLGTANEQYF
TRBD2,once,TRBJ2-1,TRBV27,TGTGCCAGCAGTTTATTAATAGCGGGGGAGCAGTTCTTC,CASSLLIAGEQFF
-,once,TRBJ2-3,TRBV6-5,TGTGCCAGCAGTTACGACTCAGCTAGCACAGATACGCAGTATTTT,CASSYDSASTDTQYF
TRBD1,-,TRBJ2-7,TRBV2,TGTGCCAGCAGCCGGGGACAGGGGGAATGGGAGCAGTACTTC,CASSRGQGEWEQYF
TRBD1,-,TRBJ2-3,TRBV18,TGTGCCAGCTCACCACCTGGACAGGGGTCCTTCACTGGTACGCAGTATTTT,CASSPPGQGSFTGTQYF
TRBD2,-,TRBJ2-3,TRBV11-3,TGTGCCAGCAGCTTAGGACTAGCGGCCACAGATACGCAGTATTTT,CASSLGLAATDTQYF
-,-,TRBJ2-3,TRBV9,TGTGCCAGCAGCGGGTCTCAAGGAGCGGATACGCAGTATTTT,CASSGSQGADTQYF
-,-,TRBJ1-1,TRBV27,TGTGCCAGCAGTTTAGCGCGCGGGCTCGTTACCGAAGCTTTCTTT,CASSLARGLVTEAFF
TRBD1,-,TRBJ1-1,TRBV5-1,TGCGCCAGCAGCAACCGGGACAGCGGGAACACTGAAGCTTTCTTT,CASSNRDSGNTEAFF
TRBD1,few,TRBJ1-4,TRBV27,TGTGCCAGCAGTTCCAGGGGGCCTAATGAAAAACTGTTTTTT,CASSSRGPNEKLFF
-,few,TRBJ2-1,TRBV10-1,TGCGCCAGCAGCCCCAGGGGCGATTCCTACAATGAGCAGTTCTTC,CASSPRGDSYNEQFF
-,few,TRBJ2-7,TRBV2,TGTGCCAGCAGTAAGAATCTTTACCGGGCAGGGGCTGCCTACGAGCAGTACTTC,CASSKNLYRAGAAYEQYF
-,once,TRBJ1-1,TRBV24-1,TGTGCCACCATGAAATTTTATCATCCTGATAGCGGTGAGGGAATAGCTTTCTTT,CATMKFYHPDSGEGIAFF
TRBD1,-,TRBJ2-1,TRBV14,TGTGCCAGCAGCCCGACAGGGATCGTGTTCGATGAGCAGTTCTTC,CASSPTGIVFDEQFF
-,-,TRBJ2-1,TRBV21-1,TGTGCCAGCAGCAAAGTGTGTCCATTTGGGGCTCTGGATGAGCAGTTCTTC,CASSKVCPFGALDEQFF
TRBD1,-,TRBJ1-2,TRBV5-6,TGTGCCAGCAGCGCGAGGACAGGGGCTCTCTATGGCTACACCTTC,CASSARTGALYGYTF
-,-,TRBJ1-5,TRBV19,TGTGCCAGTACAAGGGGCGCTTGGGCCAATCAGCCCCAGCATTTT,CASTRGAWANQPQHF
-,-,TRBJ2-3,TRBV5-1,TGCGCCAGCAGCTTGGAGGCAGCCACTAACACAGATACGCAGTATTTT,CASSLEAATNTDTQYF
TRBD1,-,TRBJ2-4,TRBV29-1,TGCAGCGTTGGGACAGGCGAAAACATTCAGTACTTC,CSVGTGENIQYF
TRBD1,-,TRBJ1-1,TRBV4-1,TGCGCCAGCAGCCAAGAGACAGGGCCTTTACCGGCTTTCTTT,CASSQETGPLPAFF
-,-,TRBJ2-1,TRBV4-1,TGCGCCAGCAGCCAAACAGGGAATGAGCAGTTCTTC,CASSQTGNEQFF
TRBD1,-,TRBJ1-5,TRBV19,TGTGCCAGTAGATGGACAGGGTGGCCTTATAGCAATCAGCCCCAGCATTTT,CASRWTGWPYSNQPQHF
TRBD1,few,TRBJ1-2,TRBV7-9,TGTGCCAGCAGCTTAAACAGGGGGGACTATGGCTACACCTTC,CASSLNRGDYGYTF
TRBD2,-,TRBJ2-1,TRBV15,TGTGCCACCAGCAGATTCCCCATAGCGGGGGGGCCTGATGAGCAGTTCTTC,CATSRFPIAGGPDEQFF
TRBD1,once,TRBJ2-1,TRBV7-9,TGTGCCAGCAGCACAGGGGGCCCCTACAATGAGCAGTTCTTC,CASSTGGPYNEQFF
-,-,TRBJ2-3,TRBV27,TGTGCCAGCAGTTTATGGGCGGTGGGAGGGGGGCCCAGGGATACGCAGTATTTT,CASSLWAVGGGPRDTQYF
TRBD2,-,TRBJ2-3,TRBV19,TGTGCCAGTAGTCCTTGGGGAGCGGGGGGCACAGATACGCAGTATTTT,CASSPWGAGGTDTQYF
-,-,TRBJ2-5,TRBV3-1/TRBV3-2,TGTGCCAGCAGCCAAGGTGGGGGCTGGGAGGAGACCCAGTACTTC,CASSQGGGWEETQYF
-,-,TRBJ2-7,TRBV7-9,TGTGCCAGCAGCTTATTCTCCCAGATGGAGCAGTACTTC,CASSLFSQMEQYF
-,-,TRBJ1-5,TRBV21-1,TGTGCCAGCAGCAAATGGGGGGGAACCAGTCAGCCCCAGCATTTT,CASSKWGGTSQPQHF
-,few,TRBJ2-5,TRBV24-1,TGTGCCACCAGTGAAGTGGGGGCCAGGAAGACCCAGTACTTC,CATSEVGARKTQYF
-,-,TRBJ2-2,TRBV6-5,TGTGCCAGCAGTTATATCCAGGGTTTCACCGGGGAGCTGTTTTTT,CASSYIQGFTGELFF
TRBD1,-,TRBJ1-2,TRBV28,TGTGCCAGCAGGGGACAGAGCCAAACTAACTATGGCTACACCTTC,CASRGQSQTNYGYTF
TRBD1,once,TRBJ1-1,TRBV6-4,TGTGCCAGCAGAGCCGGACAGGGTACTTCTGAAGCTTTCTTT,CASRAGQGTSEAFF
TRBD1,-,TRBJ2-7,TRBV9,TGTGCCAGCAGCGTAGACGGGACAGGGAACCCCTACGAGCAGTACTTC,CASSVDGTGNPYEQYF
TRBD1,-,TRBJ1-1,TRBV5-1,TGCGCCAGCAGCTCAGGGACAGGGGCCTTAAACACTGAAGCTTTCTTT,CASSSGTGALNTEAFF
-,-,TRBJ1-3,TRBV6-4,TGTGCCAGCACTTTCTGCGGACAAGGGCCCCACTCTGGAAACACCATATATTTT,CASTFCGQGPHSGNTIYF
-,-,TRBJ1-5,TRBV6-6,TGTGCCAGCAGTTCCTCGACAGGAATGAGCAATCAGCCCCAGCATTTT,CASSSSTGMSNQPQHF
TRBD2,-,TRBJ2-3,TRBV7-2,TGTGCCAGCACTCCCGGGACTAGTCCGGATACGCAGTATTTT,CASTPGTSPDTQYF
-,-,TRBJ1-2,TRBV20-1,TGCAGTGCTAGAAATCGAGCGGGCTACACCTTC,CSARNRAGYTF
-,-,TRBJ2-3,TRBV15,TGTGCCACCAGCACCTTGCGCGGGGATACGCAGTATTTT,CATSTLRGDTQYF
-,-,TRBJ1-5,TRBV6-5,TGTGCCAGCAGTTTCAGGTCAGGTCCCAATCAGCCCCAGCATTTT,CASSFRSGPNQPQHF
-,-,TRBJ1-4,TRBV5-1,TGCGCCAGCAGCTTGGGGCAACGGGGGAGAGAAAAACTGTTTTTT,CASSLGQRGREKLFF
TRBD1,-,TRBJ1-2,TRBV5-5,TGTGCCAGCAGCTATCCGGGACAGGGCCTTTATGGCTACACCTTC,CASSYPGQGLYGYTF
-,once,TRBJ1-1,TRBV7-2,TGTGCCAGCAGCTTAAACAGGGAAACTGAAGCTTTCTTT,CASSLNRETEAFF
-,-,TRBJ2-3,TRBV5-6,TGTGCCAGCAGCTTGGTCGGGGGAAGCACAGATACGCAGTATTTT,CASSLVGGSTDTQYF
-,-,TRBJ2-7,TRBV4-2,TGTGCCAGCAGCCAAGGACAGGCGGGCAACGAGCAGTACTTC,CASSQGQAGNEQYF